The rows below give T cell receptor beta chains drawn from one sample of a study of shared clonotypes between healthy human individuals. Profiling relied on immunoSEQ multiplex PCR, and the TCRdb table lists in-frame clones only, not all of them. The table includes under 2,500,000 clones, approximately 96% detected once. Sequencing was done on a sample of naive CD4+ T cells sorted from blood. The origin of the receptors is a man between 18 and 29 years old in good health. The CDR3 runs from the conserved cysteine through the conserved F or W. Fields, in order: D gene, V gene, clone size, J gene, CDR3 DNA, CDR3 protein. D genes are given only for firm matches. Part of the rows lack a size; the others show once, few, many or a class for expanded clones.

NA	TRBV28	NA	TRBJ2-7	TGTGCCAGCAGTTTAGTCGGCGGGGGCCACCCTGGCGAGCAGTACTTC	CASSLVGGGHPGEQYF
NA	TRBV28	NA	TRBJ1-3	TGTGCCAGCAGTTTATCCTCAGCGGGGTACGGAAACACCATATATTTT	CASSLSSAGYGNTIYF
NA	TRBV11-2	NA	TRBJ2-7	TGTGCCAGCAGCTTAGGCCCGGCCCCTTCCGAGCAGTACTTC	CASSLGPAPSEQYF
NA	TRBV27	NA	TRBJ1-1	TGTGCCAGCAGTTATAAGGGGGAGAACACTGAAGCTTTCTTT	CASSYKGENTEAFF
NA	TRBV5-6	few	TRBJ2-3	TGTGCCAGCAGCTGGGGGGGCACAGATACGCAGTATTTT	CASSWGGTDTQYF
NA	TRBV9	NA	TRBJ2-2	TGTGCCAGCAGCGTAGGAAACCAGCGGGTTTTCTCGAACACCGGGGAGCTGTTTTTT	CASSVGNQRVFSNTGELFF
TRBD1	TRBV10-1	NA	TRBJ1-3	TGCGCCAGCAGTGTTGACAGGGAAAGGAGAAACACCATATATTTT	CASSVDRERRNTIYF
NA	TRBV7-2	NA	TRBJ1-2	TGTGCCAGCAGCTCCGGACTCTATGGCTACACCTTC	CASSSGLYGYTF
NA	TRBV30	NA	TRBJ2-6	TGTGCCTGGAAGAGACCCGTACAAGCTGGGGCCAACGTCCTGACTTTC	CAWKRPVQAGANVLTF
NA	TRBV30	NA	TRBJ1-5	TGTGCCTGGAGTGTAAGTTGGGGGGCAGGGCAGCCCCAGCATTTT	CAWSVSWGAGQPQHF
NA	TRBV11-2	once	TRBJ2-7	TGTGCCAGCAGCTTAGTAGGGGATGCCTACGAGCAGTACTTC	CASSLVGDAYEQYF
TRBD1	TRBV19	NA	TRBJ1-1	TGTGCCAGTAGTTGGGACAGGCTAAACACTGAAGCTTTCTTT	CASSWDRLNTEAFF
NA	TRBV12-2	NA	TRBJ1-1	TGTGCAAGTCGCACCGGTAGACATGGACAGGGTTGGACTGAAGCTTTCTTT	CASRTGRHGQGWTEAFF